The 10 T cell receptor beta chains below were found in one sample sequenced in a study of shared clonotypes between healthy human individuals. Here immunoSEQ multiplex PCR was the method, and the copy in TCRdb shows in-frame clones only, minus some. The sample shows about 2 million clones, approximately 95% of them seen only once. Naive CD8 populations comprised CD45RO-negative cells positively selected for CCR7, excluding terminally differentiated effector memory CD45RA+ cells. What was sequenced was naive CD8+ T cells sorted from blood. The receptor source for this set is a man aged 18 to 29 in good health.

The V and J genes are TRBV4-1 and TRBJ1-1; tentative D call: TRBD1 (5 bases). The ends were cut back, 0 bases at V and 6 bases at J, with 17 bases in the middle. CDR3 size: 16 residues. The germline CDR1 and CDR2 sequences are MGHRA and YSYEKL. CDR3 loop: CASSQDGGGPLAEAFF. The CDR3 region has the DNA TGCGCCAGCAGCCAAGATGGGGGTGGGCCCTTAGCTGAAGCTTTCTTT.

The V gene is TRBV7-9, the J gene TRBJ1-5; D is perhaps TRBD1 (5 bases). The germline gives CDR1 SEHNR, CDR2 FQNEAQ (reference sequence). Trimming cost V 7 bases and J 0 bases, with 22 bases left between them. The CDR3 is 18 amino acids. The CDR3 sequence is CASIPPGLPFYSNQPQHF. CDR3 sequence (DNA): TGTGCCAGCATCCCTCCGGGACTGCCCTTTTATAGCAATCAGCCCCAGCATTTT.

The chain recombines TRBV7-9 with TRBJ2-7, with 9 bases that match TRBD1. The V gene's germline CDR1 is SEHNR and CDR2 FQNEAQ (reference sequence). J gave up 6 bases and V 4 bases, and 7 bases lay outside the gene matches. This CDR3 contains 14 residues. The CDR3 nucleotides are TGTGCCAGCAGCTCCCTAAAGGGACAGGGCGAGCAGTACTTC. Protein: CASSSLKGQGEQYF.

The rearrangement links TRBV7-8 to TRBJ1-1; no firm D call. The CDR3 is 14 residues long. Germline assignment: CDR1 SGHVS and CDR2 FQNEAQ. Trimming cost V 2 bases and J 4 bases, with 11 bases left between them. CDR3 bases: TGTGCCAGCAGCTTAATAGAAGCCCCCACTGAAGCTTTCTTT. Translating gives CASSLIEAPTEAFF. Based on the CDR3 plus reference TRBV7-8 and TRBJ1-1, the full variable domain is GAGVSQSPRYKVAKRGQDVALRCDPISGHVSLFWYQQALGQGPEFLTYFQNEAQLDKSGLPSDRFFAERPEGSVSTLKIQRTQQEDSAVYLCASSLIEAPTEAFFGQGTRLTVV.

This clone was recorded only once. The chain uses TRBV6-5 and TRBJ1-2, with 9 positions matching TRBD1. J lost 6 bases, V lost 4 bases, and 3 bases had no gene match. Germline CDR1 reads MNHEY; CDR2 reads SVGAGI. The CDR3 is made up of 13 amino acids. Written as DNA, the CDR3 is TGTGCCAGCAGTTTAGACAGGGGGGATGGCTACACCTTC. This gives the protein CASSLDRGDGYTF.

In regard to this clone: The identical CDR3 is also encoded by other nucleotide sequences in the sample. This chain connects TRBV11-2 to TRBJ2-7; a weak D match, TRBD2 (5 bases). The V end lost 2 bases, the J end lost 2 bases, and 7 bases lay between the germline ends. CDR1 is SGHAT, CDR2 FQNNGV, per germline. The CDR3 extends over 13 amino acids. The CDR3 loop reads CASSLRGPYEQYF. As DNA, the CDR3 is TGTGCCAGCAGCTTAAGAGGGCCCTACGAGCAGTACTTC. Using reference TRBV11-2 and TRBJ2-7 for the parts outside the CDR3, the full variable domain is EAGVAQSPRYKIIEKRQSVAFWCNPISGHATLYWYQQILGQGPKLLIQFQNNGVVDDSQLPKDRFSAERLKGVDSTLKIQPAKLEDSAVYLCASSLRGPYEQYFGPGTRLTVT.

This CDR3 is CASSVLVRNANYGYTF. The CDR3 coding sequence is TGTGCCAGCAGTGTCCTTGTGAGGAACGCTAACTATGGCTACACCTTC. The chain links TRBV6-1 to TRBJ1-2, with D hard to call. V was shortened by 4 bases and J by 0 bases, with 15 bases between the two germline ends. CDR3 length: 16 amino acids. CDR1 is MNHNS, CDR2 SASEGT, per germline.

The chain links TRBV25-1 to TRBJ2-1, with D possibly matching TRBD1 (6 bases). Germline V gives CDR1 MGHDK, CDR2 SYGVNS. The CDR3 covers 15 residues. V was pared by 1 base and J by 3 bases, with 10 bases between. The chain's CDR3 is CASSESKTGYNEQFF. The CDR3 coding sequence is TGTGCCAGCAGTGAATCGAAGACAGGCTACAATGAGCAGTTCTTC.

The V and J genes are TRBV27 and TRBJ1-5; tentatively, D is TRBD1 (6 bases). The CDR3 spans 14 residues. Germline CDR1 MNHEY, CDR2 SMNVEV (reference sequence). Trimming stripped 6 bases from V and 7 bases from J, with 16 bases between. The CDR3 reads CASSPQGVSQPQHF. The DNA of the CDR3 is TGTGCCAGCAGCCCACAGGGAGTCAGCCAGCCCCAGCATTTT.

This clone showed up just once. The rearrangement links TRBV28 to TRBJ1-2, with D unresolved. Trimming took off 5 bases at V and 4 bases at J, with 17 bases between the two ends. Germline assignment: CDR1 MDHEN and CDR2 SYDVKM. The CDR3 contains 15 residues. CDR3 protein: CASSVVDRHPYGYTF. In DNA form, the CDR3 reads TGTGCCAGCAGTGTAGTGGACCGCCACCCCTATGGCTACACCTTC.